The 7 T cell receptor beta chains reported below all come from one sample, sequenced in a study of response to subunit inactivated influenza vaccine. TCRdb fed the RT-PCR reads into MiXCR, producing one record per CDR3 protein. The table lists roughly 670,000 distinct CDR3 sequences, 12% to 15% of them singletons. The input for sequencing was PBMCs from blood, taken 14 days before vaccination. These receptors were taken from a man aged 45 to 65 who received an inactivated influenza vaccine.

CDR3 sequence (DNA): TGCGCCAGCAGCGTGGACCCGAAGGCTGAAGCTTTCTTT. It translates to CASSVDPKAEAFF. The gene calls are TRBV5-1 and TRBJ1-1, with D unresolved. With 4 bases removed from V and 6 bases from J, the gap between germline ends came to 13 bases. This CDR3 is 13 amino acids long. CDR1 is SGHRS, CDR2 YFSETQ, per germline.

This clonotype was seen a few times. This chain links TRBV19 with TRBJ2-7; D gene ambiguous. Germline loops: CDR1 LNHDA, CDR2 SQIVND (reference sequence). The V and J ends lost 4 bases and 1 base respectively, with 5 bases between them. This CDR3 has 12 residues. CDR3 coding DNA: TGTGCCAGTAGTACCCCTTCCTACGAGCAGTACTTC. Protein: CASSTPSYEQYF.

This clonotype was seen only a few times. This chain links TRBV12-3 or TRBV12-4 with TRBJ2-1; D perhaps matches TRBD1 (6 bases). The CDR3 consists of 11 residues. With 6 bases removed from V and 8 bases from J, the gap between germline ends came to 8 bases. CDR3: CASRTGYEQFF. In DNA, the CDR3 is TGTGCCAGCAGAACAGGGTATGAGCAGTTCTTC.

This clonotype was counted at least ten times. This chain joins TRBV11-2 and TRBJ2-7; the D gene could be TRBD1 or TRBD2 (5 bases each). The CDR3 is made up of 16 amino acids. Germline V gene data show CDR1 as SGHAT and CDR2 as FQNNGV. V lost 3 bases, J lost 5 bases, and 20 bases lay in between. The CDR3 sequence is CASSLGSGTVSDEQYF. The CDR3 bases are TGTGCCAGCAGCTTGGGGTCGGGGACGGTCTCGGACGAGCAGTACTTC.

This clonotype has just a few counts. V is TRBV20-1 and J is TRBJ2-5; possibly TRBD2 for D (5 bases). The CDR3 contains 13 residues. CDR1 DFQATT and CDR2 SNEGSKA come from the germline V gene (reference sequence). The CDR3 coding sequence is TGCAGCGGGAAGGGCCCGACGGAGGAGACCCAGTACTTC. This sequence encodes CSGKGPTEETQYF.

This clonotype was seen a few times. The chain couples TRBV6-5 to TRBJ1-2; D gene ambiguous. V lost 6 bases to trimming and J lost 8 bases, with 10 bases between them. The V gene's germline CDR1 is MNHEY and CDR2 SVGAGI. The CDR3 has 11 residues. CDR3 in DNA: TGTGCCAGCAGGGGGAATGAGGGCTACACCTTC. This gives the protein CASRGNEGYTF.

This clonotype was counted a few times. The chain uses TRBV12-3 or TRBV12-4 and TRBJ2-7; 10 positions agree with TRBD1. The CDR3 is 14 residues long. Trimming cost V 5 bases and J 3 bases; bases outside gene matches: 4. The CDR3 DNA reads TGTGCCAGCAGTGTCCGGGACAGGGGCTACGAGCAGTACTTC. Residues: CASSVRDRGYEQYF.